This T cell receptor beta chain was captured in a study of blood T cell repertoires in COVID-19. About the research overall: There were acute and convalescent COVID-19 samples, and they came from the United States, Italy and Spain. Sources were T cells, B-cell-depleted T cells, or PBMCs; the material itself was cDNA or gDNA.

In the authors' methods: By means of reference gene primer amplification, nucleated cell counts were estimated. Sequenced by immunoSEQ multiplex PCR; TCRdb stores in-frame clones only, minus some. V and J calls and clone size are as listed in that table; D and trimming were resolved from the DNA. This sample yields more than 300,000 clones, of which 86% are seen a single time; approximately 1.5% belongs to the top ten. This CDR3 comprises 14 residues. Germline CDR1 MDHEN, CDR2 SYDVKM. The V and J ends lost 5 bases and 1 base respectively, with 11 bases between them. Sequenced input: peripheral blood. The TCR originated in a woman aged 45-65 years with acute or convalescent COVID-19. V gene TRBV28 combines with J gene TRBJ1-1; possibly TRBD1 for D (5 bases). The CDR3 loop reads CASSVGATNTEAFF. The CDR3 DNA reads as TGTGCCAGCAGTGTAGGGGCTACGAACACTGAAGCTTTCTTT.